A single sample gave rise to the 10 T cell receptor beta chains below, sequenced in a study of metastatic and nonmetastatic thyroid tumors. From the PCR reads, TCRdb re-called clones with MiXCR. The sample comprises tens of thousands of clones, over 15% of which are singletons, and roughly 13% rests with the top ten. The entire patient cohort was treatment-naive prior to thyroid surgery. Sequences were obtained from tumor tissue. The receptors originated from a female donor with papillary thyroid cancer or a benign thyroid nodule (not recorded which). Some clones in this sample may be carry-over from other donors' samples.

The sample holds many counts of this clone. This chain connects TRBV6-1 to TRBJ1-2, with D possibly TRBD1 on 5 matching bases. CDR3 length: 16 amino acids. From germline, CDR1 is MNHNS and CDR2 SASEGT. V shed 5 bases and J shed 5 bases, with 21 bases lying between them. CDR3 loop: CASSQLAPGIGYGYTF. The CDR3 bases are TGTGCCAGCAGTCAGCTTGCCCCAGGGATTGGGTATGGCTACACCTTC.

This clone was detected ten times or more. CDR3 protein: CASSKDILNTEAFF. For the CDR3, the DNA is TGCGCCAGCAGTAAGGACATCCTGAACACTGAAGCTTTCTTT. This chain links TRBV10-1 with TRBJ1-1, with a weak D call TRBD1 (5 bases). The V end lost 5 bases, the J end lost 0 bases, and 10 bases lay between the germline ends. Looked up from germline, CDR1 is WNHNN and CDR2 is SYGVQD (reference sequence). CDR3 length: 14 amino acids.

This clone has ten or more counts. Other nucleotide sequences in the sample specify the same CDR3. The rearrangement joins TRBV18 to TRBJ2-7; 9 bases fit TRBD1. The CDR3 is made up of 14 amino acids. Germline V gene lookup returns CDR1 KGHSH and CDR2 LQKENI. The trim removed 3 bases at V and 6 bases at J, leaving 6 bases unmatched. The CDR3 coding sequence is TGTGCCAGCTCACCTCGGGGGACAGGGTTCGAGCAGTACTTC. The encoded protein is CASSPRGTGFEQYF.

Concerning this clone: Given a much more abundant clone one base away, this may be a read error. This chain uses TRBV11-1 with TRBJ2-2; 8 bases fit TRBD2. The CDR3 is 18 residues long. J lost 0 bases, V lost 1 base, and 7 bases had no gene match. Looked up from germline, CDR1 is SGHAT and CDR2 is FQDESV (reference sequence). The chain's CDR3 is CASSLVGSGGPNTGELFF. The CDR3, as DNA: TGTGCCAGCAGCTTAGTAGGCAGCGGGGGCCCGAACACCGGGGAGCTGTTTTTT.

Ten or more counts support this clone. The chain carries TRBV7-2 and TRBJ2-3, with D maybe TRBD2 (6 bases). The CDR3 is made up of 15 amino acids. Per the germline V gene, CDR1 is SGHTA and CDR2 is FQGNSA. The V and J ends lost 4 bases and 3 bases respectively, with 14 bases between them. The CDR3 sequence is CASSYRLEETDTQYF. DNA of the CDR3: TGTGCCAGCAGCTACCGACTAGAGGAGACAGATACGCAGTATTTT.

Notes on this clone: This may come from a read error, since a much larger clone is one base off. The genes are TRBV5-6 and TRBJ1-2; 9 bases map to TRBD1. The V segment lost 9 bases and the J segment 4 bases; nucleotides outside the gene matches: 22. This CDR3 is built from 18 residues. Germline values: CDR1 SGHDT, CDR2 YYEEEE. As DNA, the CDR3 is TGTGCCACCCTTTTCGGGGGGACAGGGACCGCCTGTTCCTATGGCTACACCTTC. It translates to CATLFGGTGTACSYGYTF.

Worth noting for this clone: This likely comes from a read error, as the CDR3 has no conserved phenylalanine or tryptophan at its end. CDR3: CASSVSLRARGFSWANVLTL. The DNA for the CDR3 is TGTGCCAGCAGCGTCTCTCTGCGGGCCAGGGGGTTCTCTTGGGCCAACGTCCTGACTCTC. The chain recombines TRBV9 with TRBJ2-6; 7 bases are a match to TRBD1. Germline CDR1 reads SGDLS; CDR2 reads YYNGEE. The CDR3 runs to 20 residues.

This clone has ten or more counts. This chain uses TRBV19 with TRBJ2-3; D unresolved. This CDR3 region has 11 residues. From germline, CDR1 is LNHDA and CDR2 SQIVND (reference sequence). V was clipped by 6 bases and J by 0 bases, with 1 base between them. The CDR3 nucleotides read TGTGCCAGTAGGAGCACAGATACGCAGTATTTT. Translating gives CASRSTDTQYF.

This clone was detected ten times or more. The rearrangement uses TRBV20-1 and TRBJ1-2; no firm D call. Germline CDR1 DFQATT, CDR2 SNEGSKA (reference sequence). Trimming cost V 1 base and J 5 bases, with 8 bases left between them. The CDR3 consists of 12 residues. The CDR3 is CSARVQGYGYTF. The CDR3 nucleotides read TGCAGTGCTAGAGTCCAAGGATATGGCTACACCTTC.

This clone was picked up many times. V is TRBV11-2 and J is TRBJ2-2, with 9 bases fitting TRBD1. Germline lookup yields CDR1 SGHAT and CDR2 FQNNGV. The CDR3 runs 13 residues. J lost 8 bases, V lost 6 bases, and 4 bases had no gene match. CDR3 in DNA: TGTGCCAGCAGGGGACAGGGTTCGGGGGAGCTGTTTTTT. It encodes CASRGQGSGELFF.